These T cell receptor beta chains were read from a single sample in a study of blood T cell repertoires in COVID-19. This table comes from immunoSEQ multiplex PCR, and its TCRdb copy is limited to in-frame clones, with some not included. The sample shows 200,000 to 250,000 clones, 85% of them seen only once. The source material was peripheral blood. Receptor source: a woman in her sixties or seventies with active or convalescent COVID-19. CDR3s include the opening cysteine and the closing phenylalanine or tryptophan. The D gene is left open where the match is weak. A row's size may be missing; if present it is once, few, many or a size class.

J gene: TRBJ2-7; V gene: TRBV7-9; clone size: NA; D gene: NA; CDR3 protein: CASSLGAGPLYEQYF; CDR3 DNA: TGTGCCAGCAGCTTAGGGGCAGGGCCTCTCTACGAGCAGTACTTC
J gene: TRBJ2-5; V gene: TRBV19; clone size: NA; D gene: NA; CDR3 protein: CASSIRLGGETQYF; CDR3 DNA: TGTGCCAGTAGTATCCGACTGGGAGGAGAGACCCAGTACTTC
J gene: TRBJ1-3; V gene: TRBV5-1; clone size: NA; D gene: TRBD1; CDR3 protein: CASSPSPGQELSGNTIYF; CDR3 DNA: TGCGCCAGCAGCCCGTCGCCGGGACAGGAGCTCTCTGGAAACACCATATATTTT
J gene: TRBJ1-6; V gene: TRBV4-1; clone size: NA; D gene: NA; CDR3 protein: CASSQDRSGETHYSPLHF; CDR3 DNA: TGCGCCAGCAGCCAAGATCGTTCAGGGGAGACACATTATTCACCCCTCCACTTT
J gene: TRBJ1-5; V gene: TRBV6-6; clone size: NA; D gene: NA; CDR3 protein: CASVQGLNQPQHF; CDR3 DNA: TGTGCCAGCGTACAGGGCTTAAATCAGCCCCAGCATTTT
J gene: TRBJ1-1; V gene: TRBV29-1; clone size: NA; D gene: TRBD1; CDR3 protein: CSVIQGGNTEAFF; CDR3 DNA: TGCAGCGTTATACAGGGGGGGAACACTGAAGCTTTCTTT
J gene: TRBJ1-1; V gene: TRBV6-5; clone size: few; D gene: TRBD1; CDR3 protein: CASSSDRGTEAFF; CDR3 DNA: TGTGCCAGCAGCTCGGACAGGGGCACTGAAGCTTTCTTT
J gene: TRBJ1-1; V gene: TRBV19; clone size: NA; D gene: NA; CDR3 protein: CASRIRAGRNTEAFF; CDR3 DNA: TGTGCCAGTAGGATAAGGGCGGGGCGGAACACTGAAGCTTTCTTT
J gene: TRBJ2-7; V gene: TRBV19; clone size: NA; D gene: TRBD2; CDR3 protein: CASSILPLAGTYEQYF; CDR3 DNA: TGTGCCAGTAGTATCCTCCCACTAGCGGGGACCTACGAGCAGTACTTC
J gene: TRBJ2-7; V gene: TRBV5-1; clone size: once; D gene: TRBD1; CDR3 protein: CASSSGQGVSYEQYF; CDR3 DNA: TGCGCCAGCAGCTCTGGACAGGGAGTCTCCTACGAGCAGTACTTC
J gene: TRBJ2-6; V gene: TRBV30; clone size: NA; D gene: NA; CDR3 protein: CAWSVLSANVLTF; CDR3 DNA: TGTGCCTGGAGTGTATTGTCAGCCAACGTCCTGACTTTC
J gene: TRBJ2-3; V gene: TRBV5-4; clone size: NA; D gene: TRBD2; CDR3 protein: CASSLRTSGRTDTQYF; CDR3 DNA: TGTGCCAGCAGCTTGAGGACTAGCGGCCGCACAGATACGCAGTATTTT
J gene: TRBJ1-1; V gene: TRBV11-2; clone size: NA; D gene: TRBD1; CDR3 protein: CASSLGNRGVGFF; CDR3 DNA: TGTGCCAGCAGCTTAGGGAACAGGGGAGTCGGTTTCTTT
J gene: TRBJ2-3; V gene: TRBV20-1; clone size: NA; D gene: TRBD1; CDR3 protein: CSRTGQAQYF; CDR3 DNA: TGCAGTCGCACGGGACAGGCGCAGTATTTT
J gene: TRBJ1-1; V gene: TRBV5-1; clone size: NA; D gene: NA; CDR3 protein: CASSEGLTNTEAFF; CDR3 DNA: TGCGCCAGCAGCGAGGGACTGACGAACACTGAAGCTTTCTTT
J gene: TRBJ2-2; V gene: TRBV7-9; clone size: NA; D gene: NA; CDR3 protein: CASSRDSQGELFF; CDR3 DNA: TGTGCCAGCAGCCGGGACTCGCAGGGGGAGCTGTTTTTT
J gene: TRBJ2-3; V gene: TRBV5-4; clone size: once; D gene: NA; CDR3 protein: CASSLVAVTDTQYF; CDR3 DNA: TGTGCCAGCAGCTTGGTAGCAGTCACAGATACGCAGTATTTT
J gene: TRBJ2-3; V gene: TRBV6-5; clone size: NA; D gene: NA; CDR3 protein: CASRRGYPSPQYF; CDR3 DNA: TGTGCCAGCAGGAGGGGGTACCCCAGTCCGCAGTATTTT
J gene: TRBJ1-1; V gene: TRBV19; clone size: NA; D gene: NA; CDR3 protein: CASSPRGVLEGRTEAFF; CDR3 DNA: TGTGCCAGTAGTCCCCGGGGGGTTTTGGAAGGGAGGACTGAAGCTTTCTTT
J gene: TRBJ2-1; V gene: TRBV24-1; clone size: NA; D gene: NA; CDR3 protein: CATSDTTQNEQFF; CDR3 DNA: TGTGCCACCAGTGACACGACTCAAAATGAGCAGTTCTTC
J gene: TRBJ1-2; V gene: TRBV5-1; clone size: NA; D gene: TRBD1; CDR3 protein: CASSERTGFNYGYTF; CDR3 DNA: TGCGCCAGCAGCGAAAGGACAGGGTTTAACTATGGCTACACCTTC
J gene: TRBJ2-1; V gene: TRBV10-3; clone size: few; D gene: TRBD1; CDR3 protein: CAISGKDRENEQFF; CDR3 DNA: TGTGCCATCAGTGGGAAGGACAGGGAAAATGAGCAGTTCTTC
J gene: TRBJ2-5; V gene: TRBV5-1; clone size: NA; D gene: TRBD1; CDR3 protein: CASTIGRFPLGQQETQYF; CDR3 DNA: TGCGCCAGCACCATTGGACGTTTCCCTCTGGGACAGCAAGAGACCCAGTACTTC
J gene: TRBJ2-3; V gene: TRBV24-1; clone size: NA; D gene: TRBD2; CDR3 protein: CATSEPSGRTQYF; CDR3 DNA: TGTGCCACCAGTGAACCCAGCGGGAGGACGCAGTATTTT
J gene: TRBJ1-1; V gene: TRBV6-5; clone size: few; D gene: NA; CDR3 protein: CASSYSSREGNTEAFF; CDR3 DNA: TGTGCCAGCAGTTACTCGTCAAGGGAGGGGAACACTGAAGCTTTCTTT
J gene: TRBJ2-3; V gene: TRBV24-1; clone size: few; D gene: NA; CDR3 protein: CATSDWTGTDTQYF; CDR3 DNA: TGTGCCACCAGTGATTGGACAGGCACAGATACGCAGTATTTT
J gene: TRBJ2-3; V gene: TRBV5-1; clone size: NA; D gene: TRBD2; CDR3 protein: CASSLGLAGVRTDTQYF; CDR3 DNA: TGCGCCAGCAGCTTGGGACTAGCGGGAGTGCGCACAGATACGCAGTATTTT
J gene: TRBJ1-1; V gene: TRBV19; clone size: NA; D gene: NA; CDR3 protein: CASSLLGDSEAFF; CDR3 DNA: TGTGCCAGTAGTCTCTTGGGCGACAGTGAAGCTTTCTTT
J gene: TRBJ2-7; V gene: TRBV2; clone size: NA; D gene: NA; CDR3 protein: CASRLLDRLYEQYF; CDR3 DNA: TGTGCCAGCAGGTTACTAGACAGGCTCTACGAGCAGTACTTC
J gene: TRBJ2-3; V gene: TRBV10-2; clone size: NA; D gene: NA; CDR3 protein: CASRRGGASDTQYF; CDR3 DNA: TGCGCCAGCAGAAGGGGGGGGGCATCAGATACGCAGTATTTT
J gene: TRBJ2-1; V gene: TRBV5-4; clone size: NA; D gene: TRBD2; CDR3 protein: CASSLLAGGSYNEQFF; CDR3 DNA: TGTGCCAGCAGCTTACTAGCGGGAGGGTCCTACAATGAGCAGTTCTTC
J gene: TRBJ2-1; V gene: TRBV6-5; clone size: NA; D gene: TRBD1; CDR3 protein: CASSFDRANEQFF; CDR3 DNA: TGTGCCAGCAGTTTCGACAGGGCCAATGAGCAGTTCTTC
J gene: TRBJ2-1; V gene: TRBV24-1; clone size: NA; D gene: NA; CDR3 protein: CATSEPDTEEQFF; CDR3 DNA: TGTGCCACCAGTGAACCGGACACCGAGGAGCAGTTCTTC
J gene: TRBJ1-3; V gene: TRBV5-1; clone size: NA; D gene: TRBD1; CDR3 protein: CASSPDRGLVGNTIYF; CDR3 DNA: TGCGCCAGCAGCCCCGACAGGGGGCTCGTTGGAAACACCATATATTTT
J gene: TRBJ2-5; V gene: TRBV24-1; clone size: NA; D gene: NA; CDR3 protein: CATSGGETQYF; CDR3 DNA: TGTGCCACCTCAGGGGGGGAGACCCAGTACTTC
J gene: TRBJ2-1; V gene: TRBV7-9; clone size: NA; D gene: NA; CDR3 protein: CASSLREGAYNEQFF; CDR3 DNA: TGTGCCAGCAGCTTACGGGAGGGGGCTTACAATGAGCAGTTCTTC
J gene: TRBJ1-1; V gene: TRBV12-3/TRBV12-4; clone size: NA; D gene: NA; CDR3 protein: CASRAQQGTEAFF; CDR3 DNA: TGTGCCAGCAGGGCCCAGCAGGGGACTGAAGCTTTCTTT
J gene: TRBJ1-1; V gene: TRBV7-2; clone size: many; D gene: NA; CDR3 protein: CASSPHLNTEAFF; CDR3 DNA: TGTGCCAGCAGCCCCCATCTGAACACTGAAGCTTTCTTT
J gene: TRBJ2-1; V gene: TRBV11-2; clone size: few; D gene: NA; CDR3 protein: CASSFSSSYNEQFF; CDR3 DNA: TGTGCCAGCAGCTTTAGTAGCTCCTACAATGAGCAGTTCTTC
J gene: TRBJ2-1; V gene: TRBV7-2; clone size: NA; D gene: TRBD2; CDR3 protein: CASSVVGLAGYNEQFF; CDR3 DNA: TGTGCCAGCAGCGTAGTGGGACTAGCGGGGTACAATGAGCAGTTCTTC
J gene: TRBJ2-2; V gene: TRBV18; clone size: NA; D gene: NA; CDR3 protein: CASSPRQPTGELFF; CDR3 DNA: TGTGCCAGCTCACCACGACAGCCCACCGGGGAGCTGTTTTTT
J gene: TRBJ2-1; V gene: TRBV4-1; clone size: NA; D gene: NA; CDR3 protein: CASSPYSYNEQFF; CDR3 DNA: TGCGCCAGCAGCCCTTACTCCTACAATGAGCAGTTCTTC
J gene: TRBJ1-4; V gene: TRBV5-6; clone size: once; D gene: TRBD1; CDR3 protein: CASSQQGAFNEKLFF; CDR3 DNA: TGTGCCAGCAGCCAACAGGGGGCCTTCAATGAAAAACTGTTTTTT
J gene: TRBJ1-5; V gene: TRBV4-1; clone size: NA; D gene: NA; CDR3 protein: CASSQVWQGGNQPQHF; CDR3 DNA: TGCGCCAGCAGCCAAGTCTGGCAGGGCGGCAATCAGCCCCAGCATTTT
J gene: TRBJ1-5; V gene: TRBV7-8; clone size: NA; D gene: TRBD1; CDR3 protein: CASSLVQGARQPQHF; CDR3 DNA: TGTGCCAGCAGCTTAGTACAGGGGGCGCGACAGCCCCAGCATTTT
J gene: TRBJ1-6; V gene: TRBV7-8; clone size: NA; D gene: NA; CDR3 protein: CASSPLVGERGSPLHF; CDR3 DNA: TGTGCCAGCAGCCCATTAGTAGGCGAAAGGGGTTCACCCCTCCACTTT
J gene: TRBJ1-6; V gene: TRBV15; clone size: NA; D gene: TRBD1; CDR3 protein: CATSSSGTAYNSPLHF; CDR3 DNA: TGTGCCACCAGCAGTTCAGGGACAGCCTATAATTCACCCCTCCACTTT
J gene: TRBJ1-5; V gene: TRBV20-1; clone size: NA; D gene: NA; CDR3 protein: CSASGGPNQPQHF; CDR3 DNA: TGCAGTGCTAGTGGGGGCCCCAATCAGCCCCAGCATTTT
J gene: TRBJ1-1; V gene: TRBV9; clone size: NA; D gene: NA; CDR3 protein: CASSVGLGRNTEAFF; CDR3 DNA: TGTGCCAGCAGCGTAGGATTAGGGAGGAACACTGAAGCTTTCTTT
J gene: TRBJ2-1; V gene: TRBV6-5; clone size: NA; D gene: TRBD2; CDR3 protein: CASRDRSGYNEQFF; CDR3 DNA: TGTGCCAGCAGGGACCGTAGCGGGTACAATGAGCAGTTCTTC
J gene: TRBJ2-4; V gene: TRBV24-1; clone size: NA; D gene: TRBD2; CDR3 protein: CATSPGGLDKNIQYF; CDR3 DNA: TGTGCCACCAGTCCGGGAGGGCTGGACAAAAACATTCAGTACTTC
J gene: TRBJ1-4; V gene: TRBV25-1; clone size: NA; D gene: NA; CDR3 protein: CASSELLGGGEKLFF; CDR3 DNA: TGTGCCAGCAGTGAATTGCTGGGAGGGGGAGAAAAACTGTTTTTT
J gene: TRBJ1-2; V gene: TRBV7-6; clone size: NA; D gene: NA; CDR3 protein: CASSPTQGGYGYTF; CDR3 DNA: TGTGCCAGCAGCCCGACACAGGGCGGCTATGGCTACACCTTC
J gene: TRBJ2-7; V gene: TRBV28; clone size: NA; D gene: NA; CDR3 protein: CASSLVTDPYEQYF; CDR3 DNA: TGTGCCAGCAGTTTAGTGACAGACCCCTACGAGCAGTACTTC
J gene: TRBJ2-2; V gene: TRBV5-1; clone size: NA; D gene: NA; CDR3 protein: CASTTTVNTGELFF; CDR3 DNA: TGCGCCAGCACGACAACAGTGAACACCGGGGAGCTGTTTTTT
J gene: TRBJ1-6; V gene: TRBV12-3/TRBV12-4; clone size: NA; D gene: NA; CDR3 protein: CASSLQGDSPLHF; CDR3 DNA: TGTGCCAGCAGCCTACAGGGTGATTCACCCCTCCACTTT
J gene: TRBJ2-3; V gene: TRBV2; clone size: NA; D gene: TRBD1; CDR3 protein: CASSTDREGADTQYF; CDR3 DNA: TGTGCCAGCAGCACGGACAGGGAAGGGGCAGATACGCAGTATTTT
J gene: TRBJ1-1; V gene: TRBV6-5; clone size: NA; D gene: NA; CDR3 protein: CASSRAGRASTEAFF; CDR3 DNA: TGTGCCAGCAGTCGGGCCGGCAGGGCGAGCACTGAAGCTTTCTTT
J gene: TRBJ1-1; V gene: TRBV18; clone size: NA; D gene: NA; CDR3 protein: CASSPTGMNTEAFF; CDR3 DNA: TGTGCCAGCTCACCAACAGGCATGAACACTGAAGCTTTCTTT
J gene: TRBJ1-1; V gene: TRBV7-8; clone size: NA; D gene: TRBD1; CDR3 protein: CASSLGTGTNEAFF; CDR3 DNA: TGTGCCAGCAGCTTAGGGACAGGGACCAATGAAGCTTTCTTT